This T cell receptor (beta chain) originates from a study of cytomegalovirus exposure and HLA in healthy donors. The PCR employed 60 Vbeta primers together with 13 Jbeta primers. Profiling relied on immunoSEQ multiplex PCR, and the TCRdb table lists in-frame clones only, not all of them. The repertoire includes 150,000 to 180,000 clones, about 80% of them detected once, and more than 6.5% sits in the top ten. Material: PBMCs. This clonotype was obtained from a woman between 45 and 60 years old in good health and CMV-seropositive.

CDR3: CSVGSGNEKLFF. DNA of the CDR3: TGCAGCGTTGGGAGTGGTAATGAAAAACTGTTTTTT. The chain recombines TRBV29-1 with TRBJ1-4; D remains unclear. CDR1 is SQVTM and CDR2 is ANQGSEA in the germline V gene. Trimming took off 4 bases at V and 4 bases at J, with 7 bases between the two ends. CDR3 size: 12 residues. The variable domain in full, completed from reference TRBV29-1 and TRBJ1-4, reads SAVISQKPSRDICQRGTSLTIQCQVDSQVTMMFWYRQQPGQSLTLIATANQGSEATYESGFVIDKFPISRPNLTFSTLTVSNMSPEDSSIYLCSVGSGNEKLFFGSGTQLSVL.